This T cell receptor beta chain was identified in a study of cytomegalovirus exposure and HLA in healthy donors. Overall study results and limits: Among TCR beta chains, those listed as cytomegalovirus-associated numbered around 180.

Only in-frame clones appear in the TCRdb table, and some are missing; sequencing was by immunoSEQ multiplex PCR. This sample has 65,000 to 80,000 clones, with 94% found just once. Germline CDR1 SGHTA, CDR2 FQGNSA. V was pared by 5 bases and J by 4 bases, with 12 bases between. The CDR3 is 14 amino acids. Note on this clone: Its antigen is not known.

This rearrangement joins TRBV7-2 to TRBJ1-5; weak D call: TRBD1 (6 bases). Sample: PBMCs. The receptor's source is a woman younger than 35 in good health and CMV-seropositive. The CDR3, as DNA: TGTGCCAGCAGCGCGGACAGTTGGAATCAGCCCCAGCATTTT. Its translation: CASSADSWNQPQHF.